Listed below are T cell receptor beta chains from one sample, sequenced in a study of blood T cells in healthy people across ages. TCRdb re-derived calls from the 5' RACE reads in MiXCR, one entry per CDR3 protein. The data contain approximately 760,000 distinct CDR3 sequences, 20% to 30% of them seen just once; the ten biggest clones take up 9.4%. The sample also formed part of further work on T cells of mothers and their children.

The material sequenced was blood. These receptors originate from a boy under 18 in good health. CDR3s include the opening cysteine and the closing phenylalanine or tryptophan. A D gene is named only where the DNA matches it firmly. The size of a clone is reported for some rows only, either as once, few or many, or as a class for expanded clones.

size	D	V	J	DNA	CDR3
.	.	TRBV5-1	TRBJ1-1	TGCGCCAGCAGCTTGCGCTCAGGTCAGGACACTGAAGCTTTCTTT	CASSLRSGQDTEAFF
.	.	TRBV9	TRBJ2-5	TGTGCCAGCAGCGTAGGGGGGATACAAGAGACCCAGTACTTC	CASSVGGIQETQYF
few	TRBD1	TRBV6-1	TRBJ1-3	TGTGCCAGCATCAGACAGGGCGTCTCTGGAAACACCATATATTTT	CASIRQGVSGNTIYF
.	TRBD2	TRBV6-2/TRBV6-3	TRBJ2-7	TGTGCCAGCAGTTACTCGATTCTTACGGGGGACTACGAGCAATACTTC	CASSYSILTGDYEQYF
.	.	TRBV6-1	TRBJ2-2	TGTGCCAGCAGTGAAGCGCTCTGGACAAAGACCGGGGAGCTGTTTTTT	CASSEALWTKTGELFF
few	.	TRBV29-1	TRBJ2-5	TGCAGCGTTCCGACAGCAGGGGAGGAGACCCAGTACTTC	CSVPTAGEETQYF
few	.	TRBV7-2	TRBJ2-3	TGTGCCAGCAGCTTACTATGGCCGCCATTGGATACGCAGTATTTT	CASSLLWPPLDTQYF
.	TRBD2	TRBV10-3	TRBJ2-7	TGTGCCATCAGTGGGCTAGCGGGGGGCCCATTCTACGAGCAGTACTTC	CAISGLAGGPFYEQYF
.	.	TRBV12-5	TRBJ1-4	TGTGCTAGTGGTTTGGAGGATTCTGAAGCGGGAAAACTGTTTTTT	CASGLEDSEAGKLFF
.	TRBD1	TRBV6-5	TRBJ2-7	TGTGCCAGCAGTTACGGGACAGGGGAAGGCGAGCAGTACTTC	CASSYGTGEGEQYF
.	.	TRBV4-2	TRBJ1-4	TGTGCCAGCAGCCCCAACCAGGCGGGTGATGAAAAACTGTTTTTT	CASSPNQAGDEKLFF
few	.	TRBV20-1	TRBJ2-7	TGCAGTGCTAGAGAGGCGGGGGCCAGAGCCTACGAGCAGTACTTC	CSAREAGARAYEQYF
few	.	TRBV27	TRBJ2-7	TGTGCCAGCAGTTTATCCTCGGGAGGGGGACAGAATTACTACGAGCAGTACTTC	CASSLSSGGGQNYYEQYF
.	.	TRBV28	TRBJ2-5	TGTGCCAGCAGTATCCCCGACAGCATCCAAGAGACCCAGTACTTC	CASSIPDSIQETQYF
.	.	TRBV11-1	TRBJ2-1	TGTGCCAGCAGCTTAATAGGGGGGCCATACAATGCGCAGTTCTTC	CASSLIGGPYNAQFF
.	.	TRBV14	TRBJ2-7	TGTGCCAGCAGCCCAATCGCCGGACACTTCTCCTACGAGCAGTACTTC	CASSPIAGHFSYEQYF
.	TRBD2	TRBV4-1	TRBJ2-7	TGCGCCAGCAGCCCAATACGGACTAGCGGGAGTTACGAGCAGTACTTC	CASSPIRTSGSYEQYF
few	.	TRBV29-1	TRBJ2-1	TGCAGCGCAAGGACAGCGTTTAACAATGAGCAGTTCTTC	CSARTAFNNEQFF
.	.	TRBV27	TRBJ2-1	TGTGCCAGCAGTAGAGCGACTTTCAATGAGCAGTTCTTC	CASSRATFNEQFF
.	.	TRBV4-1	TRBJ2-1	TGCGCCAGCAGCCAAGTTTTAGGAAAGCAGTTCTTC	CASSQVLGKQFF
.	TRBD1	TRBV20-1	TRBJ2-7	TGCAGTGCTAGAGATGAGGACAGGGGTAATGAGCAGTACTTC	CSARDEDRGNEQYF
many	.	TRBV7-9	TRBJ2-2	TGTGCCAGCAGCTTAACCGGGGAGCTGTTTTTT	CASSLTGELFF
few	TRBD1	TRBV7-2	TRBJ1-4	TGTGCCAGCAGTCGAGGACAGGGGTTCGCTAATGAAAAACTGTTTTTT	CASSRGQGFANEKLFF
.	.	TRBV9	TRBJ1-1	TGTGCCAGCACCGCCGGCCTAGGCACTGAAGCTTTCTTT	CASTAGLGTEAFF
.	.	TRBV7-9	TRBJ2-7	TGTGCCAGCAGTTTCGGGTCCAACTACGAGCAGTACTTC	CASSFGSNYEQYF
few	.	TRBV12-3/TRBV12-4	TRBJ2-7	TGTGCCAGCAGTTCCCACCCCGGCGTTGCCTACGAGCAGTACTTC	CASSSHPGVAYEQYF
.	TRBD1	TRBV28	TRBJ2-5	TGTGCCATCGGGACAGGTGATAAGGGACTTCGTCGAGAGACCCAGTACTTC	CAIGTGDKGLRRETQYF
few	.	TRBV7-9	TRBJ1-2	TGTGCCAGCAGCGGGGGCCGACAGACTAACTATGGCTACACCTTC	CASSGGRQTNYGYTF
.	TRBD1	TRBV4-3	TRBJ2-7	TGCGCCAGCAGCCAACGAATGACCGGGACAGGGGCCTACGAGCAGTACTTC	CASSQRMTGTGAYEQYF
.	.	TRBV4-3	TRBJ2-7	TGCGCCAGCAGCCAAGATCTGTCGCTGAGCGGCCTCTCCTACGAGCAGTACTTC	CASSQDLSLSGLSYEQYF
.	.	TRBV7-9	TRBJ1-1	TGTGCCAGCATCCTATTCCCCGGCCCAGCTTTCTTT	CASILFPGPAFF
few	.	TRBV5-4	TRBJ2-3	TGTGCCAGCAGCCCTGACGGCGGAAGAACAGATACGCAGTATTTT	CASSPDGGRTDTQYF
few	TRBD1	TRBV19	TRBJ2-5	TGTGCCAGTAGTATCGTCGCAGGGGGCAGGGAGACCCAGTACTTC	CASSIVAGGRETQYF
few	.	TRBV7-9	TRBJ1-2	TGTGCCAGCAGCTCCAACAGTGCCTATGGCTACACCTTC	CASSSNSAYGYTF
few	.	TRBV24-1	TRBJ2-5	TGTGCCACCAGTGATTTCGGGCCTCCCCAGTACTTC	CATSDFGPPQYF
few	.	TRBV9	TRBJ2-7	TGTGCCAGCAGCGCGAGCGACGGCTACGAGCAGTACTTC	CASSASDGYEQYF
.	.	TRBV7-2	TRBJ1-4	TGTGCCAGCAGCTTAGGGGACAAATTTAATGAAAAACTGTTTTTT	CASSLGDKFNEKLFF
.	TRBD1	TRBV7-9	TRBJ1-1	TGTGCCAGCAGTTCAGGACAGGGCCAACGGGGCACTGAAGCTTTCTTT	CASSSGQGQRGTEAFF
.	TRBD2	TRBV11-2	TRBJ2-3	TGTGCCAGCAGCTTAGATTTAAGTTCAACTAGCGGAACCTGGGGCACAGATACGCAGTATTTT	CASSLDLSSTSGTWGTDTQYF
few	TRBD2	TRBV11-2	TRBJ2-1	TGTGCCAGCAGCTTAGGGTACGGGGGGGCAGTTGAGCAGTTCTTC	CASSLGYGGAVEQFF
.	.	TRBV7-9	TRBJ2-1	TGTGCCAGCAGCCCGGGGTGGTGGGACCCCAAAACGAATGAGCAGTTCTTC	CASSPGWWDPKTNEQFF
few	TRBD1	TRBV20-1	TRBJ1-2	TGCAGTGCTAGAGAGGGGACAGGGGTTGGCTACACCTTC	CSAREGTGVGYTF
few	.	TRBV15	TRBJ2-5	TGTGCCACCAGCAGTCAACAGAGACAAGAGACCCAGTACTTC	CATSSQQRQETQYF
many	TRBD2	TRBV6-4	TRBJ2-5	TGTGCCAGCAGTCCCGCCCTAGCGGGGGGGCATGAGGAATGGGAGACCCAGTACTTC	CASSPALAGGHEEWETQYF
.	TRBD2	TRBV11-2	TRBJ2-5	TGTGCCAGCAGCTTCGCGGGGGGGGCCTTGGGAGAGACCCAGTACTTC	CASSFAGGALGETQYF
.	TRBD1	TRBV7-6	TRBJ2-5	TGTGCCAGCAGCTCTAACAGGGGGCTTGAGCAGTACTTC	CASSSNRGLEQYF